The 20 T cell receptor beta chains given below trace back to one sample, sequenced in a study of T cell responses to AZD1222 COVID-19 vaccine. The assay was immunoSEQ multiplex PCR, and TCRdb's table has in-frame clones only and misses some. There are some 80,000 clones in the sample; about nine tenths occur only once, and about 5.7% lies in the top ten. The source was peripheral blood, collected on day 0 of AZD1222 vaccination. These receptors were taken from an adult in good health.

The rearrangement links TRBV15 to TRBJ2-5; TRBD2 agrees at 14 bases. CDR3 length: 17 amino acids. The V gene's germline CDR1 is LNHNV and CDR2 YYDKDF (reference sequence). Trimming cost V 4 bases and J 4 bases; bases outside gene matches: 8. CDR3 in amino acids: CATSKTRTSGGRETQYF. In nucleotides, the CDR3 is TGTGCCACCAGCAAAACGAGGACTAGCGGGGGGCGAGAGACCCAGTACTTC.

V is TRBV27 and J is TRBJ1-2, with no clear D. The CDR3 contains 13 residues. V was shortened by 3 bases and J by 3 bases, with 8 bases between the two germline ends. Germline V gene sequence: CDR1 MNHEY, CDR2 SMNVEV (reference sequence). The CDR3 sequence: CASSLGKYYGYTF. CDR3 DNA: TGTGCCAGCAGTTTGGGAAAGTACTATGGCTACACCTTC.

The chain is built from TRBV27 and TRBJ1-3; no clear D gene. Trimming pared 6 bases from V and 0 bases from J, leaving 6 bases between. Germline-derived CDR1 and CDR2 are MNHEY and SMNVEV (reference sequence). The length of the CDR3 is 13 residues. CDR3 in amino acids: CASSSYSGNTIYF. The CDR3 bases are TGTGCCAGCAGCTCTTACTCTGGAAACACCATATATTTT.

J is TRBJ2-2 and V is TRBV27; D uncertain. The CDR3 has 13 residues. Germline V gene sequence: CDR1 MNHEY, CDR2 SMNVEV (reference sequence). V shed 1 base and J shed 5 bases, with 5 bases lying between them. The DNA for the CDR3 is TGTGCCAGCAGTTTATGGGCTACCGGGGAGCTGTTTTTT. Translation gives CASSLWATGELFF.

This chain links TRBV5-1 with TRBJ1-2, with 7 nucleotides matching TRBD1. The CDR3 runs 15 residues. After removal of 4 bases from V and 4 bases from J, the junction contained 10 bases not matched to a gene. The V gene's germline CDR1 is SGHRS and CDR2 YFSETQ. The CDR3 region is CASSEGQRFPYGYTF. The CDR3 DNA reads TGCGCCAGCAGCGAGGGACAGAGATTTCCCTATGGCTACACCTTC. Together with reference TRBV5-1 and TRBJ1-2, the CDR3 gives the full variable domain: KAGVTQTPRYLIKTRGQQVTLSCSPISGHRSVSWYQQTPGQGLQFLFEYFSETQRNKGNFPGRFSGRQFSNSRSEMNVSTLELGDSALYLCASSEGQRFPYGYTFGSGTRLTVV.

The rearrangement joins TRBV6-2 or TRBV6-3 to TRBJ2-7; D unclear. Trimming shortened V by 0 bases and J by 1 base, and 10 bases separated the two germline ends. Germline V lookup: CDR1 MNHEY, CDR2 SVGEGT. The CDR3 extends over 15 amino acids. The CDR3 here is CASSYSEAVSYEQYF. CDR3 in DNA: TGTGCCAGCAGTTACTCAGAGGCGGTGTCCTACGAGCAGTACTTC.

The count of this clone is one. The gene calls are TRBV9 and TRBJ2-7; perhaps D is TRBD1 or TRBD2 (5 bases each). This CDR3 is 14 amino acids long. Between the trimmed V and J ends, which lost 4 bases and 7 bases, there was a span of 18 bases. The germline CDR1 and CDR2 sequences are SGDLS and YYNGEE. CDR3 in DNA: TGTGCCAGCAGCTCCGGGACGGAAAAGGGGGAGCAGTACTTC. This encodes CASSSGTEKGEQYF.

This clone was counted a few times. The chain recombines TRBV19 with TRBJ1-6; D is unresolved. Germline CDR1 reads LNHDA; CDR2 reads SQIVND (reference sequence). The CDR3 is made up of 14 amino acids. Between the trimmed V and J ends, which lost 4 bases and 9 bases, there was a span of 13 bases. The CDR3 is CASSRRREGSPLHF. The CDR3 DNA follows: TGTGCCAGTAGTAGAAGGAGGGAAGGTTCACCCCTCCACTTT. Filled out from reference TRBV19 and TRBJ1-6, the complete variable domain reads DGGITQSPKYLFRKEGQNVTLSCEQNLNHDAMYWYRQDPGQGLRLIYYSQIVNDFQKGDIAEGYSVSREKKESFPLTVTSAQKNPTAFYLCASSRRREGSPLHFGNGTRLTVT.

The genes are TRBV6-2 or TRBV6-3 and TRBJ1-5; 7 bases line up with TRBD1. Trimming took 2 bases from V and 7 from J; bases not matched to a gene: 5. The CDR3 runs to 14 residues. CDR1 MNHEY and CDR2 SVGEGT come from the germline V gene. In DNA form, the CDR3 reads TGTGCCAGCAGTTACATACAGGGGAGGCAGCCCCAGCATTTT. Its translation is CASSYIQGRQPQHF.

The chain uses TRBV19 and TRBJ1-5; D is undetermined. CDR1 and CDR2 (germline): LNHDA, SQIVND (reference sequence). The V and J ends lost 6 bases and 0 bases respectively, with 12 bases between them. The CDR3 extends over 15 amino acids. This chain's CDR3 is CASRVMSPSNQPQHF. CDR3 coding DNA: TGTGCCAGTAGGGTCATGAGCCCTAGCAATCAGCCCCAGCATTTT.

The chain recombines TRBV12-3 or TRBV12-4 with TRBJ2-7; a possible D gene is TRBD2 (7 bases). This CDR3 spans 13 amino acids. The V and J ends lost 4 bases and 5 bases respectively, with 12 bases between them. CDR3 loop: CASSWGGTDEQYF. CDR3 coding DNA: TGTGCCAGCAGTTGGGGGGGCACAGACGAGCAGTACTTC.

The gene calls are TRBV30 and TRBJ2-7; D may be TRBD2 (6 bases). Germline CDR1 and CDR2: GTSNPN and SVGIG (reference sequence). The CDR3 is 13 amino acids. With 2 bases removed from V and 5 bases from J, the gap between germline ends came to 13 bases. Here the CDR3 DNA reads TGTGCCTGGAGTTGGGGGGTAGTGAACGAGCAGTACTTC. This gives the protein CAWSWGVVNEQYF.

Written as DNA, the CDR3 is TGTGCCAGCAGCCAATTCGTGAGCTCCTACGAGCAGTACTTC. Translated: CASSQFVSSYEQYF. This chain uses TRBV3-1 (or the pseudogene TRBV3-2) with TRBJ2-7; D gene ambiguous. Germline assignment: CDR1 LGHDT and CDR2 YNNKEL (reference sequence). CDR3 length: 14 residues. Trimming pared 2 bases from V and 0 bases from J, leaving 8 bases between.

The CDR3 nucleotides read TGTGCCAGCTCACCAGGGGGCCCAGCTGAAGCTTTCTTT. Translated: CASSPGGPAEAFF. The chain carries TRBV18 and TRBJ1-1; possible D gene TRBD1, 6 bases. Germline assignment: CDR1 KGHSH and CDR2 LQKENI. This CDR3 has 13 amino acids. The ends were cut back, 2 bases at V and 6 bases at J, with 10 bases in the middle.

This rearrangement joins TRBV6-5 to TRBJ1-1; 7 bases agree with TRBD1. Germline V lookup: CDR1 MNHEY, CDR2 SVGAGI. The CDR3 contains 13 residues. V dropped 7 bases and J dropped 4; count of bases not matched to a gene: 6. CDR3 protein: CASIRQGGTEAFF. The DNA of the CDR3 is TGTGCCAGCATTCGACAGGGAGGCACTGAAGCTTTCTTT.

The chain has TRBV5-1 and TRBJ2-3, with 9 bases lining up with TRBD2. V shed 4 bases and J 2 bases; nucleotides not matched to a gene: 11. The CDR3 covers 17 residues. Per the germline V gene, CDR1 is SGHRS and CDR2 is YFSETQ. The CDR3 spells CASSLPRGGGVTDTQYF. CDR3 coding DNA: TGCGCCAGCAGCCTCCCCCGGGGCGGGGGGGTCACAGATACGCAGTATTTT.

This clone was counted a single time. V usage is TRBV28 and J usage is TRBJ2-5; 7 bases fit TRBD1. Germline V gene data show CDR1 as MDHEN and CDR2 as SYDVKM. J was trimmed by 5 bases and V by 4 bases; bases with no gene match: 10. This CDR3 contains 15 residues. CDR3 residues: CASSSAPQGVETQYF. DNA for the CDR3: TGTGCCAGCAGTTCAGCCCCGCAGGGGGTCGAGACCCAGTACTTC.

The chain uses TRBV19 and TRBJ2-5, with D tentatively TRBD1 (6 bases). Looked up from germline, CDR1 is LNHDA and CDR2 is SQIVND (reference sequence). Trimming took off 1 base at V and 4 bases at J, with 16 bases between the two ends. This CDR3 region has 16 residues. This CDR3 reads CASSIGRGTGGETQYF. The DNA of the CDR3 is TGTGCCAGTAGTATAGGCAGGGGAACAGGAGGAGAGACCCAGTACTTC.

The genes are TRBV27 and TRBJ2-3; D is unclear. The CDR3 has 15 residues. In germline, CDR1 is MNHEY, CDR2 SMNVEV (reference sequence). Trimming took 2 bases from V and 3 from J, leaving 12 bases between them. CDR3: CASSLTPRLTDTQYF. CDR3 nucleotides: TGTGCCAGCAGTTTAACTCCTCGGTTGACAGATACGCAGTATTTT.

The chain couples TRBV5-1 to TRBJ1-5, with 10 bases lining up with TRBD1. The CDR3 consists of 13 residues. CDR1 and CDR2 from the germline V gene are SGHRS and YFSETQ. Trimming cost V 4 bases and J 7 bases; bases outside gene matches: 2. CDR3 bases: TGCGCCAGCAGCCGGGACAGGGGACAGCCCCAGCATTTT. Amino acid sequence: CASSRDRGQPQHF.